This T cell receptor beta chain was captured in a study of blood T cell repertoires in COVID-19. About the study: Spain, Italy and the United States supplied samples that represented acute and convalescent COVID-19.

The data were produced by immunoSEQ multiplex PCR, yet TCRdb's version contains in-frame clones alone and is incomplete. The sample lists 100,000 or so clones, 70% to 90% occurring once. This clone was seen once. This CDR3 has 12 amino acids. Germline assignment: CDR1 MNHEY and CDR2 SVGAGI. Trimming cost V 6 bases and J 3 bases, with 8 bases left between them. This TCR was sampled from a woman aged 55-75 years with acute or convalescent COVID-19. Sample: peripheral blood. The chain has TRBV6-5 and TRBJ1-2; a weak D match, TRBD1 (6 bases). CDR3: CASRRQDYGYTF. The DNA of the CDR3 is TGTGCCAGCAGGAGACAGGACTATGGCTACACCTTC.